This T cell receptor beta chain was documented in a study of CD8+CD57+ T cells in acquired aplastic anemia. Turning to the study itself: The average for DNA from sorted CD4+ and CD8+ cells was around 3.4 ug. CD4+ cell libraries from healthy donors averaged about 11 million reads.

The CDR3 extends over 14 amino acids. Germline assignment: CDR1 DFQATT and CDR2 SNEGSKA (reference sequence). Researchers used genomic DNA as the template to profile TCR beta VDJ and CDR3. TCRdb re-derived calls from the reads in MiXCR, one entry per CDR3 protein. The sample has around 200,000 distinct CDR3 sequences; approximately 57% are singletons. Material: sorted CD4+, CD8+, or CD8+CD57+ T cells (not recorded which) from PBMCs. The sequence came from a human donor in good health. The chain has TRBV20-1 and TRBJ2-7, with 7 bases fitting TRBD2. TRBJ2-5 matches the DNA end more closely, so the J call is doubtful. The CDR3 coding sequence is TGCAGTGTTCGGAGGCGGGAGCGTGGAGAGACCCAGTACTTC. It specifies CSVRRRERGETQYF.